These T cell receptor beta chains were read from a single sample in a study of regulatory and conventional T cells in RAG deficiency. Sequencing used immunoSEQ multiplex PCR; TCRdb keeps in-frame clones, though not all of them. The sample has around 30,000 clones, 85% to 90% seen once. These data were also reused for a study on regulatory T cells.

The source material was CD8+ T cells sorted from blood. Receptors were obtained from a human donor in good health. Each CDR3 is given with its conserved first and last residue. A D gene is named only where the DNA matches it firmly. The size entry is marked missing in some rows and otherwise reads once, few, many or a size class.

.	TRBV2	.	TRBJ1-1	CASSEIARGSVEAFF	TGTGCCAGCAGTGAAATTGCCAGGGGCTCCGTCGAAGCTTTCTTT
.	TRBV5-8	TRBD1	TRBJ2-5	CASSLSGGQETQYF	TGTGCCAGCAGCTTGTCAGGGGGCCAAGAGACCCAGTACTTC
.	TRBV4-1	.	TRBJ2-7	CASSQVVTTSYEQYF	TGCGCCAGCAGCCAAGTGGTGACTACATCATACGAGCAGTACTTC
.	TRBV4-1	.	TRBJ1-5	CASSQDSYSNQPQHF	TGCGCCAGCAGCCAAGACAGCTATAGCAATCAGCCCCAGCATTTT
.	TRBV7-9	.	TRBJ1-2	CASTSGGSDYGYTF	TGTGCCAGCACCTCGGGGGGGTCCGACTATGGCTACACCTTC
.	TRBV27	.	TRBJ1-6	CASSPSNSPLHF	TGTGCCAGCAGCCCGAGTAATTCACCCCTCCACTTT
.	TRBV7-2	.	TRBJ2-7	CASSSPQDLSYEQYF	TGTGCCAGCAGCTCCCCCCAGGACTTATCCTACGAGCAGTACTTC
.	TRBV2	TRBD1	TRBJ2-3	CASRAGRDRGVDTQYF	TGTGCCAGCAGGGCCGGGCGGGACAGGGGTGTAGATACGCAGTATTTT
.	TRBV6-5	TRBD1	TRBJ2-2	CASRNRGAMTGELFF	TGTGCCAGCAGGAACAGGGGGGCGATGACCGGGGAGCTGTTTTTT
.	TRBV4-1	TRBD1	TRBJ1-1	CASSQSGTAGTEAFF	TGCGCCAGCAGCCAAAGCGGGACAGCGGGCACTGAAGCTTTCTTT
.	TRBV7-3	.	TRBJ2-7	CASSLGDINYEQYF	TGTGCCAGCAGCTTGGGGGACATCAACTACGAGCAGTACTTC
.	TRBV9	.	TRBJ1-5	CASSVAHRYSNQPQHF	TGTGCCAGCAGCGTAGCTCACCGGTATAGCAATCAGCCCCAGCATTTT
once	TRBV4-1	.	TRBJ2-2	CATRDGNTGELFF	TGCGCCACCAGGGACGGGAACACCGGGGAGCTGTTTTTT
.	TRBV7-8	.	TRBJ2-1	CASSPRLDHNEQFF	TGTGCCAGCAGCCCCCGACTGGACCACAATGAGCAGTTCTTC
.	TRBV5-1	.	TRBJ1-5	CASPVGDRSNQPQHF	TGCGCCAGCCCGGTCGGGGATAGGAGCAATCAGCCCCAGCATTTT
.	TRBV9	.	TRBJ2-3	CASSVDGSTDTQYF	TGTGCCAGCAGCGTAGATGGGAGCACAGATACGCAGTATTTT
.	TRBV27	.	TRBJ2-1	CASSLDGGSYNEQFF	TGTGCCAGCAGTTTAGACGGGGGCTCCTACAATGAGCAGTTCTTC
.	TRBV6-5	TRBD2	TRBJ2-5	CASTPASGGKTQYF	TGTGCCAGCACGCCCGCTAGCGGGGGGAAGACCCAGTACTTC
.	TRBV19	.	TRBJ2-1	CASSEGEQFF	TGTGCCAGTAGTGAGGGTGAGCAGTTCTTC
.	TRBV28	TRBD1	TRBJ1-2	CASRIWDRGTELDYGYTF	TGTGCCAGCAGAATCTGGGACAGGGGGACAGAATTGGACTATGGCTACACCTTC
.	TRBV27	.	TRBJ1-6	CASSPGRNSPLHF	TGTGCCAGCAGTCCCGGGAGGAATTCACCCCTCCACTTT
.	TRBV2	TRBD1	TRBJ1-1	CASRGQGDTEAFF	TGTGCCAGCAGGGGACAGGGGGACACTGAAGCTTTCTTT
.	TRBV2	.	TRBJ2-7	CASSEYNYEQYF	TGTGCCAGCAGTGAGTACAACTACGAGCAGTACTTC